What follows are 8 T cell receptor beta chains derived from one specimen sequenced in a study of blood T cell repertoires in COVID-19. The method was immunoSEQ multiplex PCR; TCRdb's version includes in-frame clones alone and lacks a portion of them. The sample gives some 100,000 clones, over 75% of which show up once; more than 5.5% is in the top ten. Sequenced input: peripheral blood. The receptors here all came from a woman in her fifties or sixties with acute or convalescent COVID-19.

V gene TRBV27 combines with J gene TRBJ2-5, with 10 bases identical to TRBD1. The germline V gene has CDR1 MNHEY and CDR2 SMNVEV (reference sequence). The CDR3 consists of 14 residues. V lost 11 bases to trimming and J lost 1 base; unmatched junction nucleotides: 7. CDR3 bases: TGTGCCCGTGGGACAGGGGAAATCCAAGAGACCCAGTACTTC. Translated: CARGTGEIQETQYF.

The chain employs TRBV9 and TRBJ1-6, with D hard to call. From germline, CDR1 is SGDLS and CDR2 YYNGEE. V lost 4 bases, J lost 7 bases, and 12 bases lay in between. The CDR3 runs 14 residues. The CDR3 DNA reads as TGTGCCAGCAGCCCAGGATTCGAAAATTCACCCCTCCACTTT. Translation: CASSPGFENSPLHF.

This rearrangement joins TRBV29-1 to TRBJ2-7; D not certain. CDR3 length: 10 amino acids. Trimming shortened V by 6 bases and J by 7 bases, and 10 bases separated the two germline ends. From germline, CDR1 is SQVTM and CDR2 ANQGSEA. CDR3 sequence (DNA): TGCAGCGTCTCTGGCCCGGAGCAGTACTTC. This codes for CSVSGPEQYF.

The chain carries TRBV27 and TRBJ2-1, with TRBD2 identical over 15 bases. This CDR3 is 15 amino acids long. The germline V gene has CDR1 MNHEY and CDR2 SMNVEV (reference sequence). After removal of 7 bases from V and 7 bases from J, the junction contained 5 bases not matched to a gene. CDR3 coding DNA: TGTGCCAGCACAGCCGGGACTAGCGGGAGGAATGAGCAGTTCTTC. It codes for CASTAGTSGRNEQFF.

The chain recombines TRBV19 with TRBJ2-5, with a weak D call TRBD2 (6 bases). Trimming pared 1 base from V and 0 bases from J, leaving 9 bases between. CDR3 length: 15 residues. Germline loops: CDR1 LNHDA, CDR2 SQIVND (reference sequence). Here the CDR3 DNA reads TGTGCCAGTAGTATAGGAGGGACTGACCAAGAGACCCAGTACTTC. Translation: CASSIGGTDQETQYF.

This chain connects TRBV3-1 (or the pseudogene TRBV3-2) to TRBJ1-3; 10 bases agree with TRBD1. This CDR3 has 16 amino acids. CDR1 is LGHDT, CDR2 YNNKEL, per germline (reference sequence). V shed 4 bases and J 0 bases; nucleotides not matched to a gene: 3. This chain's CDR3 is CASSLGTGVSGNTIYF. In DNA, the CDR3 is TGTGCCAGCAGCCTTGGGACAGGGGTCTCTGGAAACACCATATATTTT.

This clone was counted a single time. The chain uses TRBV28 and TRBJ2-1; a weak D match, TRBD2 (5 bases). Per the germline V gene, CDR1 is MDHEN and CDR2 is SYDVKM. CDR3 length: 12 residues. The germline V and J ends were trimmed by 5 bases and 10 bases, with 12 bases remaining between them. The CDR3 reads CASSLALAEQFF. CDR3 DNA sequence: TGTGCCAGCAGTCTAGCTCTTGCGGAGCAGTTCTTC. The full variable domain, its missing parts supplied by reference TRBV28 and TRBJ2-1, is DVKVTQSSRYLVKRTGEKVFLECVQDMDHENMFWYRQDPGLGLRLIYFSYDVKMKEKGDIPEGYSVSREKKERFSLILESASTNQTSMYLCASSLALAEQFFGPGTRLTVL.

The chain couples TRBV2 to TRBJ1-6; D not certain. The CDR3 is made up of 14 amino acids. V was trimmed by 8 bases and J by 9 bases, leaving 17 bases between them. CDR1 is SNHLY, CDR2 FYNNEI, per germline. Here the CDR3 DNA reads TGTGCCAGCTGTTTAGAGCTTGTTGTTTCACCCCTCCACTTT. This codes for CASCLELVVSPLHF.